Listed below are T cell receptor beta chains from one sample, sequenced in a study of cytomegalovirus exposure and HLA in healthy donors. Produced via immunoSEQ multiplex PCR; TCRdb's table is partial and in-frame only. The sample lists around 50,000 clones, roughly 83% occurring once. Sequencing used PBMCs. The source of these receptors is a man aged 40-50 years in good health and CMV-seronegative. Each CDR3 is given with its conserved first and last residue. The D gene is left open where the match is weak. Some rows mark clone size as missing; the rest say once, few, many or name a class of expanded clone.

size	D	J	length	V	DNA	CDR3
-	-	TRBJ1-2	14	TRBV4-3	TGCGCCAGCAGCCAGGGGACTTTTGGTTATGGCTACACCTTC	CASSQGTFGYGYTF
few	-	TRBJ1-1	14	TRBV11-2	TGTGCCAGCAGCTTAGGGCAATTGAACACTGAAGCTTTCTTT	CASSLGQLNTEAFF
-	-	TRBJ2-2	14	TRBV7-9	TGTGCCAGCAGCTTAGACCGGGGGAAGGGGGAGCTGTTTTTT	CASSLDRGKGELFF
-	-	TRBJ2-7	16	TRBV19	TGTGCCAGTACCACCACTCCTGACACACCCCTCTACGAGCAGTACTTC	CASTTTPDTPLYEQYF
-	-	TRBJ1-2	13	TRBV11-2	TGTGCCAGCAGCATCGACATAAACTATGGCTACACCTTC	CASSIDINYGYTF
-	TRBD2	TRBJ2-2	15	TRBV7-2	TGTGCCAGCAGCCCAGGCCGGGGGGGCCCCGGGGAGCTGTTTTTT	CASSPGRGGPGELFF
once	-	TRBJ1-1	15	TRBV27	TGTGCCAGCAGCCGACGGAAACGACAGACCACTGAAGCTTTCTTT	CASSRRKRQTTEAFF
few	-	TRBJ1-5	15	TRBV6-1	TGTGCCAGCAGTACTGAGAACCAAAGCAATCAGCCCCAGCATTTT	CASSTENQSNQPQHF
-	-	TRBJ1-2	14	TRBV25-1	TGTGCCAGCAGTGAACAGGGATATGTCTATGGCTACACCTTC	CASSEQGYVYGYTF
-	-	TRBJ1-6	15	TRBV28	TGTGCCAGCAGCCCCCCCGGGGTCGCGGCTTCACCCCTCCACTTT	CASSPPGVAASPLHF
once	-	TRBJ1-3	14	TRBV7-9	TGTGCCAGCAGCTTATGGCAGCCGGGGAACACCATATATTTT	CASSLWQPGNTIYF
-	-	TRBJ2-1	15	TRBV19	TGTGCCACAAAACAGGGTCTAGGTCCCTACAATGAGCAGTTCTTC	CATKQGLGPYNEQFF
-	TRBD1	TRBJ1-4	15	TRBV5-1	TGCGCCAGCAGCAGGCAGGGGGCATACGGTGAAAAACTGTTTTTT	CASSRQGAYGEKLFF
-	-	TRBJ2-1	14	TRBV30	TGTGCCTGGAGGGGTGAGGGACATTCTAATGAGCAGTTCTTC	CAWRGEGHSNEQFF
-	TRBD2	TRBJ2-7	14	TRBV29-1	TGCAGCGTTTTTGAGCGGGGAGTATCCTACGAGCAGTACTTC	CSVFERGVSYEQYF
-	-	TRBJ2-3	15	TRBV11-2	TGTGCCAGCAGCCCCTCTGGCTCGCGGCTCACCTCGCAGTATTTT	CASSPSGSRLTSQYF
-	-	TRBJ1-6	15	TRBV5-1	TGCGCCAGCAGCTTGACCTCCATACTCTCTTCACCCCTCCACTTT	CASSLTSILSSPLHF
-	-	TRBJ1-5	15	TRBV18	TGTGCCAGCTCACCCGAGGCGGTTCCCCATCAGCCCCAGCATTTT	CASSPEAVPHQPQHF
few	TRBD1	TRBJ1-1	15	TRBV6-1	TGTGCCAGCAGTGAAGAGCCAGGGGGCGTTACTGAAGCTTTCTTT	CASSEEPGGVTEAFF
-	-	TRBJ1-1	13	TRBV9	TGTGCCAGCAGCGTAGTTCCAAACACTGAAGCTTTCTTT	CASSVVPNTEAFF
-	TRBD1	TRBJ1-5	18	TRBV7-2	TGTGCCAGCAGCTATGGGACAGGTGGCACTGGTAGCAATCAGCCCCAGCATTTT	CASSYGTGGTGSNQPQHF
few	TRBD1	TRBJ1-1	15	TRBV6-5	TGTGCCAGCAGTTACATCAGGACAGGGGACACTGAAGCTTTCTTT	CASSYIRTGDTEAFF
-	TRBD1	TRBJ1-6	15	TRBV5-5	TGTGCCAGCAGCTTGTACGACAGGGAGAATTCACCCCTCCACTTT	CASSLYDRENSPLHF
-	TRBD1	TRBJ1-1	15	TRBV30	TGTGCCTGGAGCCTCGGGACAGGGATCGCCACTGAAGCTTTCTTT	CAWSLGTGIATEAFF
-	TRBD1	TRBJ2-3	18	TRBV5-1	TGCGCCAGCAGCTACTGGACAGGGAGTACCACGGGGCAGAATACGCAGTATTTT	CASSYWTGSTTGQNTQYF
-	-	TRBJ1-5	14	TRBV4-1	TGCGCCAGCAGCCAGCAGGTCCTCAATCAGCCCCAGCATTTT	CASSQQVLNQPQHF
-	-	TRBJ1-2	15	TRBV9	TGTGCCAGCAGCGCCGGTAGCCCGGGGAACTATGGCTACACCTTC	CASSAGSPGNYGYTF
-	TRBD1	TRBJ1-5	14	TRBV19	TGTGCCAGTAATTCAGGGGGTTCAAATCAGCCCCAGCATTTT	CASNSGGSNQPQHF
-	-	TRBJ1-5	14	TRBV19	TGTGCCAGTACCAAGGGGGGGAGCAATCAGCCCCAGCATTTT	CASTKGGSNQPQHF
few	TRBD2	TRBJ2-1	15	TRBV6-1	TGTGCCAGCAGCCTTTTGAGCGGGGGTGCGAATGAGCAGTTCTTC	CASSLLSGGANEQFF
-	-	TRBJ2-7	13	TRBV27	TGTGCCAGCAGTTTTCTTAGTGTATCCGAGCAGTACTTC	CASSFLSVSEQYF
-	-	TRBJ1-1	20	TRBV4-1	TGCGCCAGCAGCCAAGATCAGTGGGAGCGTACAGTCGTCGTGAACACTGAAGCTTTCTTT	CASSQDQWERTVVVNTEAFF
-	TRBD1	TRBJ2-5	16	TRBV5-1	TGCGCCAGCAGCTTGGGTTCGACAGGGATACAAGAGACCCAGTACTTC	CASSLGSTGIQETQYF
-	TRBD1	TRBJ2-7	14	TRBV5-1	TGCGCCAGCAGCTTTGGGACAGGGGACTACGAGCAGTACTTC	CASSFGTGDYEQYF
-	-	TRBJ2-7	17	TRBV7-8	TGTGCCAGCAGATATAGCGGAAGGGGTACCAGCTCCTACGAGCAGTACTTC	CASRYSGRGTSSYEQYF
once	-	TRBJ2-4	12	TRBV9	TGTGCCAGCAGCCGGGGGACCAACATTCAGTACTTC	CASSRGTNIQYF
-	TRBD2	TRBJ2-1	15	TRBV6-1	TGTGCCAGCAGTGAAAGCGGGGGGGCCGTCGATGAGCAGTTCTTC	CASSESGGAVDEQFF
-	TRBD2	TRBJ2-1	15	TRBV15	TGTGCCACGTCACCGGAAAACTGGGGGGGGAATGAGCAGTTCTTC	CATSPENWGGNEQFF